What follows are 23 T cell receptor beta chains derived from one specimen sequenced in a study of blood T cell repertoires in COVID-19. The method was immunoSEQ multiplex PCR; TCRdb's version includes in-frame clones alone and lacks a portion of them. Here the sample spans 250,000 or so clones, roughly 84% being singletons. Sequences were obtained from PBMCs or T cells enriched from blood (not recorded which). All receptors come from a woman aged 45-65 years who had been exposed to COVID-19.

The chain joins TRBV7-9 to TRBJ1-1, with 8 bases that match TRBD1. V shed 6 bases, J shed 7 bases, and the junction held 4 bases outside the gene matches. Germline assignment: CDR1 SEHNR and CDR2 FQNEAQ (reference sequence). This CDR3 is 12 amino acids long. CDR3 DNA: TGTGCCAGCAGTCCACAGGGGGTTGAAGCTTTCTTT. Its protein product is CASSPQGVEAFF.

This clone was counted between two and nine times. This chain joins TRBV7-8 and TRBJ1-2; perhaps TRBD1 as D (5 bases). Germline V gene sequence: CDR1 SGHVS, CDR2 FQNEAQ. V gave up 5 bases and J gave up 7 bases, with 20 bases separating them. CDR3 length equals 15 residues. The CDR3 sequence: CASSPTLRQLSGYTF. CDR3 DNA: TGTGCCAGCAGCCCTACCCTACGACAGTTAAGTGGCTACACCTTC.

The CDR3 DNA is TGTGCCACCAGTGGCGGGAGCAATGAGCAGTTCTTC. It codes for CATSGGSNEQFF. The rearrangement uses TRBV24-1 and TRBJ2-1, with 7 bases identical to TRBD2. V lost 5 bases and J lost 6; bases outside the gene matches: 0. Looked up from germline, CDR1 is KGHDR and CDR2 is SFDVKD. This CDR3 comprises 12 residues.

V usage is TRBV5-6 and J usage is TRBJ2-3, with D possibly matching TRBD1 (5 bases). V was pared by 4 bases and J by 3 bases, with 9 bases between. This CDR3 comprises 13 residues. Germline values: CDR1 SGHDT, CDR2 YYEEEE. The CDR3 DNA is TGTGCCAGCAGCCTGCAGGGTACAGATACGCAGTATTTT. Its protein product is CASSLQGTDTQYF.

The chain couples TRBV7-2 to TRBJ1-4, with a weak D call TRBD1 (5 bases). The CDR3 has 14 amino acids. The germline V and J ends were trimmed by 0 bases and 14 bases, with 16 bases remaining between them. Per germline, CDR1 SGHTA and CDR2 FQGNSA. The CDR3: CASSLAHSSTELFF. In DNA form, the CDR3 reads TGTGCCAGCAGCTTAGCCCACTCTTCGACAGAGCTGTTTTTT.

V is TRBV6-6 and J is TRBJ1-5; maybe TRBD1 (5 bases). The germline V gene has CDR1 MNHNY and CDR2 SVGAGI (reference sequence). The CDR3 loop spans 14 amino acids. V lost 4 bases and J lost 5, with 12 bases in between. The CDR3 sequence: CASSSWGGDQPQHF. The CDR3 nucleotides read TGTGCCAGCAGTTCCTGGGGAGGGGATCAGCCCCAGCATTTT.

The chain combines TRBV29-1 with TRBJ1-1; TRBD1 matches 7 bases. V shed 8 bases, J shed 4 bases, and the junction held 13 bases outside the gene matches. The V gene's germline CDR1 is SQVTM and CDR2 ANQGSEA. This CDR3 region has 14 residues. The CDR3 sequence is CSPVPNDRVTEAFF. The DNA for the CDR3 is TGCAGCCCGGTACCAAACGACAGGGTCACTGAAGCTTTCTTT.

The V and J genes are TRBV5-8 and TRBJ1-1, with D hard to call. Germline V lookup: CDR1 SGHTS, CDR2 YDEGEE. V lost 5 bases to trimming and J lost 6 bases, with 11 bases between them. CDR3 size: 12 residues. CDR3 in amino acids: CASSPDWAEAFF. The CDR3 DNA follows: TGTGCCAGCAGTCCGGACTGGGCTGAAGCTTTCTTT.

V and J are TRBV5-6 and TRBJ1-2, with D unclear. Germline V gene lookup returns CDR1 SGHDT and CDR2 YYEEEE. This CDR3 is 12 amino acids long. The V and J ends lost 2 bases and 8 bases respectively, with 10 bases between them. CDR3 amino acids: CASSLRVWGYTF. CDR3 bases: TGTGCCAGCAGCTTACGGGTGTGGGGCTACACCTTC.

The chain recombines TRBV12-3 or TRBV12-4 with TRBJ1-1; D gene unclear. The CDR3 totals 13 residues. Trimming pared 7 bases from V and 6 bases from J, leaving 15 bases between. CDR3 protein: CASNSAGAAEAFF. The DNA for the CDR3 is TGTGCCAGCAACTCCGCGGGCGCGGCTGAAGCTTTCTTT.

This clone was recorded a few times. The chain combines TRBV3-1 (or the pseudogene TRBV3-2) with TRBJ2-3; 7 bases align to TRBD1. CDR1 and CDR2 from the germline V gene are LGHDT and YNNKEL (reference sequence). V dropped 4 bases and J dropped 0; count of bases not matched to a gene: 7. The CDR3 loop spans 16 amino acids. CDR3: CASSPTGTASTDTQYF. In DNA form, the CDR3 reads TGTGCCAGCAGCCCAACCGGGACAGCAAGCACAGATACGCAGTATTTT.

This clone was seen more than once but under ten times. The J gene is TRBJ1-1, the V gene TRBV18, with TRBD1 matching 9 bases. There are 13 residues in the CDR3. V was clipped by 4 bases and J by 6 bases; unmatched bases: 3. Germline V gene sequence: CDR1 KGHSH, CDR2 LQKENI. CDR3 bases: TGTGCCAGCTCACTTACAGGGGGCTCTGAAGCTTTCTTT. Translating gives CASSLTGGSEAFF.

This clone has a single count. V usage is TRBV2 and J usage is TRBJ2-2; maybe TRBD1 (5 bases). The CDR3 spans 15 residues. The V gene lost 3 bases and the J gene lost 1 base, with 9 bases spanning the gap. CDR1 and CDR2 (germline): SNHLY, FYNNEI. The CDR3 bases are TGTGCCAGCAGTGAGCAGGGATGGAACACCGGGGAGCTGTTTTTT. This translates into CASSEQGWNTGELFF.

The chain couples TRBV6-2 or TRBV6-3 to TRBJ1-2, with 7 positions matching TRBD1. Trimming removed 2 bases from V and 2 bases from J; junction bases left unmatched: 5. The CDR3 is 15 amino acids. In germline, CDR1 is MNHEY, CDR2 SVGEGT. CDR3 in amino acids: CASSYPGTVNYGYTF. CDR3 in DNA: TGTGCCAGCAGTTACCCCGGGACAGTCAACTATGGCTACACCTTC.

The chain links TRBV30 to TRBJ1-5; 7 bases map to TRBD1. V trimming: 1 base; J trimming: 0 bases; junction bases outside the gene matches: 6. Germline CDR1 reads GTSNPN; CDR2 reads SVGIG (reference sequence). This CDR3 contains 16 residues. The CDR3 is CAWSALGTASNQPQHF. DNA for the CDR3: TGTGCCTGGAGTGCCTTGGGGACAGCTAGCAATCAGCCCCAGCATTTT.

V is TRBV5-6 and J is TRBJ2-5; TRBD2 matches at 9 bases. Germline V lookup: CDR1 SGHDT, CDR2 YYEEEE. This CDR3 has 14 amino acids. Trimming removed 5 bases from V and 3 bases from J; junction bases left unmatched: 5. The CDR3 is CASSGGGVKETQYF. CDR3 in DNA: TGTGCCAGCAGTGGCGGGGGGGTTAAAGAGACCCAGTACTTC.

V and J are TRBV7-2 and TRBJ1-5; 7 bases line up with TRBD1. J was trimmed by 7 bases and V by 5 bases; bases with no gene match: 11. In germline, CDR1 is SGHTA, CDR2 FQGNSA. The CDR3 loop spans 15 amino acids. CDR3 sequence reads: CASSIGLPRGQPQHF. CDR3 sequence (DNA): TGTGCCAGCAGCATCGGACTTCCCAGGGGGCAGCCCCAGCATTTT.

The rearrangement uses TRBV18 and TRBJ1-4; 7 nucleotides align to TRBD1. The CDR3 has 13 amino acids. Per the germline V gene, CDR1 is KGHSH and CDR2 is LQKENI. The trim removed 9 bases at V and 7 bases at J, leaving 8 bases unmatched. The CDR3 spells CASSRDSSEKLFF. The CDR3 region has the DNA TGTGCCAGTTCCCGGGACAGCTCTGAAAAACTGTTTTTT.

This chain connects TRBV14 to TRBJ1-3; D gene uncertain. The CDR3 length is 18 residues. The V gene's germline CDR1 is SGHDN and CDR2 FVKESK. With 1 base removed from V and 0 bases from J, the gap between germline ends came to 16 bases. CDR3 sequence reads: CASSQGYEHGASGNTIYF. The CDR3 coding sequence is TGTGCCAGCAGCCAAGGTTACGAGCACGGAGCCTCTGGAAACACCATATATTTT.

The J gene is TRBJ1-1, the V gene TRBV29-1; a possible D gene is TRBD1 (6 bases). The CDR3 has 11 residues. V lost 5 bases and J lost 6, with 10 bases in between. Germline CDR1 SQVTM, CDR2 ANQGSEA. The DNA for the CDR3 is TGCAGCGTTACAGGGTCTGCTGAAGCTTTCTTT. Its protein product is CSVTGSAEAFF.

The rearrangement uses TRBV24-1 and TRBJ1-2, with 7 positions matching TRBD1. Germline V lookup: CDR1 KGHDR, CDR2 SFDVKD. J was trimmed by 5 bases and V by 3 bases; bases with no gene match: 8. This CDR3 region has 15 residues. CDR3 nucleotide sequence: TGTGCCACCAGTGATCCCCGGACAGGTTTATATGGCTACACCTTC. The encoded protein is CATSDPRTGLYGYTF.

The CDR3 region has the DNA TGTGCCAGCAGTCAAACAGGGATCGGGGGCTACACCTTC. It translates to CASSQTGIGGYTF. The chain uses TRBV3-1 (or the pseudogene TRBV3-2) and TRBJ1-2; maybe TRBD1 (6 bases). Germline CDR1 is LGHDT and CDR2 is YNNKEL (reference sequence). Trimming removed 6 bases at V and 8 bases at J, with 16 bases between. This CDR3 has 13 residues.

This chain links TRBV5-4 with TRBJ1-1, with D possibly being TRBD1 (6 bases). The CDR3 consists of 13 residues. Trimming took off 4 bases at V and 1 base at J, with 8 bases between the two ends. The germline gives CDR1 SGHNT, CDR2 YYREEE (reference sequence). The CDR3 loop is CASSAGANTEAFF. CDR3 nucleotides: TGTGCCAGCAGCGCAGGGGCGAACACTGAAGCTTTCTTT.